The next 5 T cell receptor beta chains were all read from a single sample in a study of blood T cells in healthy people across ages. Primers used in a second PCR of about 7 to 11 cycles were a sample-barcoded 5' primer and a J-beta primer mix. TCRdb used MiXCR to reprocess the 5' RACE reads, holding one entry per CDR3 protein. This table has 1.5 million to 2 million distinct CDR3 sequences, 34% appearing once. The sample was blood. The source is a woman in her 30s in good health.

This clonotype was seen a few times. DNA of the CDR3: TGTGCCAGCAGCTTCCGACTAGCGGGAGGGAATACAGATACGCAGTATTTT. Residues: CASSFRLAGGNTDTQYF. The chain carries TRBV7-6 and TRBJ2-3; 14 bases line up with TRBD2. With V trimmed by 3 bases and J by 3 bases, 5 bases remained unmatched. This CDR3 region has 17 residues. In germline, CDR1 is SGHVS, CDR2 FNYEAQ.

This clonotype has just a few counts. The genes are TRBV3-1 and TRBJ2-1; TRBD2 agrees at 7 bases. The CDR3 has 15 amino acids. With 5 bases clipped from V and 2 bases from J, the junction kept 6 bases outside the gene matches. Germline CDR1 reads LGHDT; CDR2 reads YNNKEL (reference sequence). CDR3 sequence reads: CASSVSGQAYNEQFF. The DNA for the CDR3 is TGTGCCAGCAGCGTTAGCGGGCAGGCCTACAATGAGCAGTTCTTC.

The V gene is TRBV24-1, the J gene TRBJ2-5, with a possible D match to TRBD2 (5 bases). The CDR3 is 16 residues long. Per germline, CDR1 KGHDR and CDR2 SFDVKD. Trimming removed 4 bases from V and 5 bases from J, with 19 bases in between. The DNA for the CDR3 is TGTGCCACCAGTGAGTTCCTCTCTCTAGCACGGGAGACCCAGTACTTC. Its translation: CATSEFLSLARETQYF.

On this clonotype itself: This may be a read error: a much more frequent sequence differs by one nucleotide. The V gene is TRBV5-1, the J gene TRBJ2-7, with unresolved D. Per germline, CDR1 SGHRS and CDR2 YFSETQ. The CDR3 length is 14 residues. CDR3 sequence (DNA): TGCGCCGGCAGCACCAATTCTAGGTCCGACGAGCAGTACTTC. This encodes CAGSTNSRSDEQYF.

This clonotype was counted a few times. V is TRBV12-3 or TRBV12-4 and J is TRBJ2-5, with D perhaps TRBD1 (5 bases). V was trimmed by 5 bases and J by 1 base, leaving 14 bases between them. The length of the CDR3 is 15 residues. The CDR3 DNA reads as TGTGCCAGCAGTCCCATCGACAGCAGCCAAGAGACCCAGTACTTC. Protein sequence: CASSPIDSSQETQYF.